This TCR beta chain stems from a study of Ad26.COV2.S vaccination and SARS-CoV-2 variants. Treatment given: about 20 received Ad26.COV2.S at low or high dose, single or two shots; about 5 received placebo; per-sample allocation not given. Collection of the samples took place on day 63 after the first injection of vaccine or placebo. This clone came up a few times. The CDR3 length is 14 residues. With 5 bases removed from V and 5 bases from J, the gap between germline ends came to 15 bases. CDR1 and CDR2 (germline): SEHNR, FQNEAQ (reference sequence). Generated by immunoSEQ multiplex PCR, the TCRdb table keeps only in-frame clones and is missing some. The sample includes 440,000 or so clones, 80% to 90% of them seen just once.

The receptor was derived from a person aged 18-60 years who received the Ad26.COV2.S COVID-19 vaccine or a placebo. This chain links TRBV7-9 with TRBJ2-5; TRBD2 is a possible D gene (6 bases). Specimen: peripheral blood, collected in a trial of Ad26.COV2.S vaccine versus placebo. CDR3 sequence reads: CASSGGLLVETQYF. DNA for the CDR3: TGTGCCAGCAGCGGGGGACTTCTGGTTGAGACCCAGTACTTC.